Listed here are 6 T cell receptor beta chains from one sample, sequenced in a study of identical twins. MiXCR, run by TCRdb on the 5' RACE reads, gives a single entry per CDR3 protein. The sample gives 1.5 million to 2 million distinct CDR3 sequences, about 32% of which show up once; around 0.3% is in the top ten. Sample: cord blood. The receptors derive from a newborn girl in good health.

V and J are TRBV7-2 and TRBJ2-1; TRBD2 matches at 11 bases. This CDR3 is built from 17 residues. Germline CDR1 is SGHTA and CDR2 is FQGNSA. V was clipped by 2 bases and J by 6 bases; unmatched bases: 9. The CDR3 DNA reads as TGTGCCAGCAGCTTAAGACTAGCGGGACCGATGGGCAATGAGCAGTTCTTC. Amino acid sequence: CASSLRLAGPMGNEQFF.

This clonotype was recorded a few times. The V call is TRBV5-1, the J call TRBJ2-4; TRBD2 matches 7 bases. The J segment lost 0 bases and the V segment lost 0 bases, leaving 3 bases of the junction unmatched. The CDR3 runs to 16 residues. From germline, CDR1 is SGHRS and CDR2 YFSETQ. CDR3 in amino acids: CASSLEWGGAKNIQYF. DNA of the CDR3: TGCGCCAGCAGCTTGGAGTGGGGGGGAGCCAAAAACATTCAGTACTTC.

This clonotype was picked up many times. The chain uses TRBV29-1 and TRBJ2-7; weak D call: TRBD1 (5 bases). Trimming stripped 4 bases from V and 5 bases from J, with 12 bases between. CDR3 length: 12 residues. In germline, CDR1 is SQVTM, CDR2 ANQGSEA. The CDR3 DNA is TGCAGCGTTGTCCGGGCAGGGAACGAGCAGTACTTC. It specifies CSVVRAGNEQYF.

This clonotype was observed a few times. The chain employs TRBV20-1 and TRBJ2-3; D ambiguous. With 4 bases removed from V and 0 bases from J, the gap between germline ends came to 23 bases. Per the germline V gene, CDR1 is DFQATT and CDR2 is SNEGSKA (reference sequence). The CDR3 runs to 18 residues. CDR3 DNA sequence: TGCAGTGCTACCCGCCTAGTCCCAACACCTTCTAGCACAGATACGCAGTATTTT. Its protein product is CSATRLVPTPSSTDTQYF.

This clonotype was seen only a few times. DNA for the CDR3: TGTGCCAGCAGTCAGACAGGGTCTTTCTATGGCTACACCTTC. Translated, it gives CASSQTGSFYGYTF. The chain couples TRBV25-1 to TRBJ1-2; 7 bases are a match to TRBD1. The CDR3 has 14 amino acids. The germline V gene has CDR1 MGHDK and CDR2 SYGVNS. V trimming: 5 bases; J trimming: 4 bases; junction bases outside the gene matches: 7.

In this sample, this clonotype turned up a few times. The chain combines TRBV5-1 with TRBJ2-3; D is unresolved. V lost 1 base to trimming and J lost 6 bases, with 12 bases between them. From germline, CDR1 is SGHRS and CDR2 YFSETQ. CDR3 length: 14 residues. The CDR3 sequence is CASSLSFTTDTQYF. The CDR3 region has the DNA TGCGCCAGCAGCTTGTCCTTCACTACGGATACGCAGTATTTT.